This T cell receptor beta chain was identified in a study of T cell responses to AZD1222 COVID-19 vaccine. Study-level points and caveats: Nearly half of spike-specific TCRs reportedly target unmutated variant regions. The donor cohort was predominantly white British with a female majority, and clonal diversity may have been underestimated. An increase in Spike-specific TCR breadth and depth was observed after two AZD1222 doses.

J gave up 3 bases and V 4 bases, and 5 bases lay outside the gene matches. In germline, CDR1 is SGHTA, CDR2 FQGNSA. The CDR3 is made up of 14 amino acids. TCRdb keeps only in-frame clones here, not all; method: immunoSEQ multiplex PCR. The sample consists of approximately 90,000 clones, 80% to 90% of them appearing once. Only a few counts were recorded for this clone. Its antigen is unidentified. The sample in question was peripheral blood, obtained on day 0 of AZD1222 vaccination. The V call is TRBV7-2, the J call TRBJ2-7; 8 nucleotides line up with TRBD1. This receptor was identified in an adult in good health. Written as DNA, the CDR3 is TGTGCCAGCAGCTCCTCGGGACAGGTCTACGAGCAGTACTTC. Amino acid sequence: CASSSSGQVYEQYF. Full variable domain (remainder filled in from reference TRBV7-2 and TRBJ2-7): GAGVSQSPSNKVTEKGKDVELRCDPISGHTALYWYRQSLGQGLEFLIYFQGNSAPDKSGLPSDRFSAERTGGSVSTLTIQRTQQEDSAVYLCASSSSGQVYEQYFGPGTRLTVT.